This TCR beta chain was retrieved from a study of Graves' ophthalmopathy and Graves' hyperthyroidism. Study-wide points: Among thyroid clonotypes expanded above 0.001 frequency, most also appeared in blood.

This clonotype was counted ten times or more. What it recognizes is unknown. The authors amplified TCR beta CDR3 regions from RNA transcripts. After a first-round RT-PCR with HTBI primers, a second-round multiplex PCR was run. One entry per CDR3 protein results from TCRdb running MiXCR on the multiplex PCR reads. The sample contains about 200,000 distinct CDR3 sequences, around 28% of which appear only once. Those donors who had ophthalmopathy presented with moderate-to-severe activity, a CAS of ≥3, a NOSPECS of ≥4 and a duration under 3 months. Diagnosis used clinical symptoms, serum thyroxine, TRAb, thyroid ultrasound and orbital computed tomography. Sequenced input: peripheral blood. The receptor was derived from a man aged 50-59 years with Graves' ophthalmopathy.

CDR3 DNA: TGTGCCATCAGTGAGTCACAGGGGAGCGAATTGAATCAGCCCCAGCATTTT. Its translation: CAISESQGSELNQPQHF. The chain links TRBV10-3 to TRBJ1-5; 7 bases fit TRBD1. The germline V gene encodes CDR1 ENHRY and CDR2 SYGVKD. The CDR3 loop spans 17 amino acids. The ends lost 0 bases at V and 4 bases at J; junction bases unmatched: 9.